Following are 19 T cell receptor beta chains from one sample sequenced in a study of T cells in Graves' hyperthyroidism and ophthalmopathy (dated by TCRdb to the late 2010s). To prepare the library, multiplex PCR was applied. Instrument on record: Illumina HiSeq 2000. Amplification of TCR beta CDR3 regions was carried out from RNA transcripts. For the first round of RT-PCR on the TCR CDR3, the HTBI primer set was used together with the Qiagen OneStep RT-PCR kit. Through fastp at Q25 and MiXCR, TCRdb rebuilt clones from the public reads, retaining in-frame beta chains. Each CDR3 protein appears once, grouped with its most common genes and DNA. This sample has 500,000 to 800,000 distinct CDR3 sequences in its table, and roughly 46% of those were observed once. The ten top clones hold approximately 7.2% of the sample. The sequenced material came from peripheral blood or thyroid tissue (not recorded which). All receptors come from an adult man with Graves' disease, either hyperthyroidism or ophthalmopathy (not recorded which).

This clonotype was detected many times. V gene TRBV7-9 combines with J gene TRBJ2-7, with 8 bases lining up with TRBD1. Germline CDR1 reads SEHNR; CDR2 reads FQNEAQ (reference sequence). Trimming took 4 bases from V and 7 from J; bases not matched to a gene: 3. The CDR3 is 12 amino acids. CDR3 loop: CASSSGGGEQYF. CDR3 DNA: TGTGCCAGCAGCTCAGGGGGCGGTGAGCAGTACTTC.

The chain joins TRBV7-9 to TRBJ1-2, with D tentatively TRBD1 (6 bases). Trimming shortened V by 1 base and J by 7 bases, and 13 bases separated the two germline ends. CDR3 length: 14 amino acids. Germline V gives CDR1 SEHNR, CDR2 FQNEAQ (reference sequence). The CDR3 region has the DNA TGTGCCAGCAGCTTAGGCCTAGGGGGTGGTGGCTACACCTTC. Its protein is CASSLGLGGGGYTF.

This clonotype was seen a handful of times. The chain employs TRBV7-6 and TRBJ1-1; the D is unclear. From germline, CDR1 is SGHVS and CDR2 FNYEAQ. V was cut by 5 bases and J by 3 bases, with 13 bases left in between. This CDR3 contains 14 residues. CDR3 DNA sequence: TGTGCCAGCAGCCTAGAGATAACGGACACTGAAGCTTTCTTT. Residues: CASSLEITDTEAFF. Combining the CDR3 with reference TRBV7-6 and TRBJ1-1 gives the whole variable domain GAGVSQSPRYKVTKRGQDVALRCDPISGHVSLYWYRQALGQGPEFLTYFNYEAQQDKSGLPNDRFSAERPEGSISTLTIQRTEQRDSAMYRCASSLEITDTEAFFGQGTRLTVV.

V is TRBV7-9 and J is TRBJ2-2; 8 bases are a match to TRBD1. The germline V gene encodes CDR1 SEHNR and CDR2 FQNEAQ (reference sequence). J gave up 7 bases and V 2 bases, and 3 bases lay outside the gene matches. The CDR3 spans 14 residues. This CDR3 is CASSLPGGSGELFF. In DNA, the CDR3 is TGTGCCAGCAGCTTACCAGGGGGCAGCGGGGAGCTGTTTTTT.

V and J are TRBV15 and TRBJ1-6; 7 bases are shared with TRBD1. The CDR3 sequence is 15 residues long. V was pared by 1 base and J by 10 bases, with 7 bases of the junction left unmatched. The germline CDR1 and CDR2 sequences are LNHNV and YYDKDF (reference sequence). The CDR3 loop reads CATSRVEGAGSPLHF. In nucleotides, the CDR3 is TGTGCCACCAGCAGAGTTGAGGGGGCTGGATCACCCCTCCACTTT.

As concerns this clonotype: A read error may explain this, as a much larger clone is one base away. This rearrangement joins TRBV12-3 or TRBV12-4 to TRBJ1-1, with TRBD1 as a possible D gene (6 bases). The CDR3 extends over 13 amino acids. Trimming removed 6 bases at V and 3 bases at J, with 11 bases between. This CDR3 is CASRRTADTEAFF. For the CDR3, the DNA is TGTGCCAGCAGGAGGACAGCGGACACTGAAGCTTTCTTT.

About this clonotype: A much bigger clone sits one base away, suggesting this may be a read error. This chain links TRBV2 with TRBJ1-4, with D possibly matching TRBD1 (5 bases). The CDR3 consists of 14 residues. Germline lookup yields CDR1 SNHLY and CDR2 FYNNEI. Trimming cost V 6 bases and J 4 bases, with 12 bases left between them. This chain's CDR3 is CASSVGTYNEKLFF. CDR3 bases: TGTGCCAGCAGCGTCGGGACGTATAATGAAAAACTGTTTTTT.

In its sample, this clonotype was seen many times. The chain combines TRBV6-1 with TRBJ1-2; D gene unclear. CDR1 and CDR2 (germline): MNHNS, SASEGT. The V end lost 1 base, the J end lost 3 bases, and 6 bases lay between the germline ends. CDR3 length: 13 residues. In nucleotides, the CDR3 is TGTGCCAGCAGTGAAGGCTGGTACTATGGCTACACCTTC. Translated, it gives CASSEGWYYGYTF.

The chain carries TRBV20-1 and TRBJ2-5, with 8 bases that match TRBD2. From germline, CDR1 is DFQATT and CDR2 SNEGSKA (reference sequence). The V and J ends lost 3 bases and 1 base, in that order; junction bases with no gene match: 10. This CDR3 has 16 residues. In DNA form, the CDR3 reads TGCAGTGCTAGGGACGGGACTAGGCCCTTCCAAGAGACCCAGTACTTC. Protein sequence: CSARDGTRPFQETQYF.

V is TRBV29-1 and J is TRBJ2-5; D remains unclear. From germline, CDR1 is SQVTM and CDR2 ANQGSEA. V lost 0 bases, J lost 5 bases, and 16 bases lay in between. The CDR3 runs to 15 residues. CDR3 coding DNA: TGCAGCGTTGAAGACCCTCCCGGGCGGTGGGAGACCCAGTACTTC. Translating it yields CSVEDPPGRWETQYF.

The rearrangement joins TRBV10-3 to TRBJ1-4, with a weak D call TRBD1 (5 bases). CDR1 and CDR2 (germline): ENHRY, SYGVKD. The germline V and J ends were trimmed by 6 bases and 7 bases, with 21 bases remaining between them. The CDR3 loop spans 16 amino acids. In nucleotides, the CDR3 is TGTGCCATCAGCACAACCCCGGGACCGGGCCGTGAAAAACTGTTTTTT. Protein product: CAISTTPGPGREKLFF.

The chain combines TRBV25-1 with TRBJ1-5, with 12 bases that match TRBD1. V was pared by 3 bases and J by 2 bases, with 8 bases of the junction left unmatched. Germline CDR1 is MGHDK and CDR2 is SYGVNS. There are 18 residues in the CDR3. The CDR3 nucleotides read TGTGCCAGCAGTGATGCCCCGGGACAGGGGGCTCGCAATCAGCCCCAGCATTTT. This translates into CASSDAPGQGARNQPQHF. Full variable domain (outside the CDR3, taken from reference TRBV25-1 and TRBJ1-5): EADIYQTPRYLVIGTGKKITLECSQTMGHDKMYWYQQDPGMELHLIHYSYGVNSTEKGDLSSESTVSRIRTEHFPLTLESARPSHTSQYLCASSDAPGQGARNQPQHFGDGTRLSIL.

As concerns this clonotype: This could be a read error, since a much larger clone is one nucleotide away. The CDR3 ends on some other residue instead of the conserved phenylalanine or tryptophan, so this is likely a read error. This rearrangement joins TRBV7-9 to TRBJ1-1; no clear D. Deletions cut 4 bases from V and 3 bases from J, with 15 bases between. The CDR3 totals 15 residues. CDR1 is SEHNR, CDR2 FQNEAQ, per germline (reference sequence). The CDR3 reads CASSSALLLDTEAFS. Written as DNA, the CDR3 is TGTGCCAGCAGCTCGGCTCTCCTACTGGACACTGAAGCTTTCTCT.

The J gene is TRBJ2-2, the V gene TRBV7-6, with D perhaps TRBD1 or TRBD2 (5 bases each). The V and J ends lost 8 bases and 4 bases respectively, with 14 bases between them. Germline CDR1 reads SGHVS; CDR2 reads FNYEAQ. This CDR3 has 14 residues. CDR3 loop: CASSWGSVTGELFF. The CDR3 DNA is TGTGCCAGCTCTTGGGGGTCGGTCACCGGGGAGCTGTTTTTT.

A word on this clonotype: This may stem from a read error, because a much larger clone lies one nucleotide away. A read error is likely, as this CDR3 ends without the conserved phenylalanine or tryptophan. The DNA is left out, because the CDR3 cannot be placed on it with certainty; the CDR3 is given as TCRdb lists it. This chain joins TRBV19 and TRBJ1-1; the table assigns TRBD1, which was not confirmed against the DNA. The germline gives CDR1 LNHDA, CDR2 SQIVND (reference sequence). The CDR3 comprises 13 residues, both ends counted. This CDR3 is CASSIRDISLTWL.

Notes on this clonotype: The germline gene is not matched at one end of the junction; a read error may be the cause. This rearrangement joins TRBV20-1 to TRBJ1-2; TRBD1 is a possible D gene (5 bases). Germline V lookup: CDR1 DFQATT, CDR2 SNEGSKA (reference sequence). The CDR3 is 16 amino acids. The CDR3 DNA is TGCAGTGCTAGAGGAGGGGCTCCGGGGGGTAACAATGGCTACACCTTC. Protein product: CSARGGAPGGNNGYTF.

This rearrangement joins TRBV29-1 to TRBJ2-2; 15 bases map to TRBD2. The CDR3 loop spans 15 amino acids. The germline V gene has CDR1 SQVTM and CDR2 ANQGSEA. V lost 8 bases and J lost 5; bases outside the gene matches: 6. CDR3 nucleotide sequence: TGCAGCATAGGACTAGCGGGAGGGCGTACCGGGGAGCTGTTTTTT. Translating it yields CSIGLAGGRTGELFF.

There are a few counts of this clonotype. This chain links TRBV7-9 with TRBJ1-2; 12 nucleotides agree with TRBD1. The CDR3 runs to 15 residues. Germline values: CDR1 SEHNR, CDR2 FQNEAQ (reference sequence). J gave up 6 bases and V 5 bases, and 7 bases lay outside the gene matches. CDR3 in DNA: TGTGCCAGCAGCGGACGGGACAGGGGGCTGGATGGCTACACCTTC. Translation gives CASSGRDRGLDGYTF.

The chain couples TRBV7-2 to TRBJ2-2, with D uncertain. The CDR3 is 14 residues long. Trimming left V 5 bases short and J 1 base short, with 8 bases between. The germline V gene has CDR1 SGHTA and CDR2 FQGNSA. CDR3 DNA: TGTGCCAGCAGCACTCAGGAGAACACCGGGGAGCTGTTTTTT. This translates into CASSTQENTGELFF. Based on the CDR3 plus reference TRBV7-2 and TRBJ2-2, the full variable domain is GAGVSQSPSNKVTEKGKDVELRCDPISGHTALYWYRQSLGQGLEFLIYFQGNSAPDKSGLPSDRFSAERTGGSVSTLTIQRTQQEDSAVYLCASSTQENTGELFFGEGSRLTVL.